This T cell receptor beta chain was sequenced during a study of blood T cell repertoires in COVID-19. This clone has a single count. CDR1 and CDR2 from the germline V gene are SGHDN and FVKESK. The V and J ends lost 4 bases and 2 bases, in that order; junction bases with no gene match: 9. The CDR3 has 16 residues. Produced via immunoSEQ multiplex PCR; TCRdb's table is partial and in-frame only. Found here are around 220,000 clones, roughly 80% of them singletons; the top ten hold 8.2%. Material for sequencing was peripheral blood. This TCR derives from a woman aged 80 or over with COVID-19, enrolled during active disease. The chain joins TRBV14 to TRBJ1-1; TRBD1 matches at 8 bases. The CDR3 nucleotides read TGTGCCAGCAGCCCGAGACAGGGGAAATTCAACACTGAAGCTTTCTTT. Translated, it gives CASSPRQGKFNTEAFF.